This TCR beta chain stems from a study of control samples from healthy donors and cancer patients. TCRdb keeps only in-frame clones here, not all; method: immunoSEQ multiplex PCR. The table records some 140,000 clones, just under 95% of them present only once. The V end lost 3 bases, the J end lost 4 bases, and 14 bases lay between the germline ends. CDR1 and CDR2 from the germline V gene are SGDLS and YYNGEE. This CDR3 region has 15 residues. The clonotype originates from a man aged 35 to 55 in good health. The chain recombines TRBV9 with TRBJ2-1, with D maybe TRBD1 (6 bases). Sample: blood. Written as DNA, the CDR3 is TGTGCCAGCAGCGCGAGACAGGTTCTATACAATGAGCAGTTCTTC. It translates to CASSARQVLYNEQFF. The complete variable domain, with remaining parts taken from reference TRBV9 and TRBJ2-1, reads DSGVTQTPKHLITATGQRVTLRCSPRSGDLSVYWYQQSLDQGLQFLIQYYNGEERAKGNILERFSAQQFPDLHSELNLSSLELGDSALYFCASSARQVLYNEQFFGPGTRLTVL.